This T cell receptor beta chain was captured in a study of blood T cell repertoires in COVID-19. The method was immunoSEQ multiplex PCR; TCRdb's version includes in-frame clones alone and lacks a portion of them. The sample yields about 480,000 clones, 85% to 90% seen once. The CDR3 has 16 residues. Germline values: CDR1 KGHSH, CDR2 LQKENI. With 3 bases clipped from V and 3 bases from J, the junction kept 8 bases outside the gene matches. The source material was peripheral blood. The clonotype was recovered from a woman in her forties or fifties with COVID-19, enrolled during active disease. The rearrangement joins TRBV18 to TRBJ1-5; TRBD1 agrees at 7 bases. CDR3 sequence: CASSPAQTGNNQPQHF. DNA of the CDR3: TGTGCCAGCTCACCCGCCCAGACAGGGAACAATCAGCCCCAGCATTTT.